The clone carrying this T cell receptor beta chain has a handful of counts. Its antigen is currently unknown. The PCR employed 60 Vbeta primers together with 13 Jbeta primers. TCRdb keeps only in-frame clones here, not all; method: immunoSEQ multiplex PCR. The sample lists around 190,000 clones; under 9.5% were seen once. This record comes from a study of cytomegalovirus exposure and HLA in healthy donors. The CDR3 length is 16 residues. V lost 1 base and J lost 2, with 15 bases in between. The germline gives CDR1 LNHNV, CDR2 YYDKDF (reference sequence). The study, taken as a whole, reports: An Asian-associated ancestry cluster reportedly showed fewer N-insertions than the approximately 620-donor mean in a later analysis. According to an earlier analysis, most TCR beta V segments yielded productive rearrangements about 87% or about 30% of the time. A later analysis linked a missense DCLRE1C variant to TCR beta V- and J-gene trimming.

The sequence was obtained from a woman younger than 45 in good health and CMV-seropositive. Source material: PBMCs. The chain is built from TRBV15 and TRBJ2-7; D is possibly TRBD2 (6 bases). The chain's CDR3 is CATSRAQGTPPYEQYF. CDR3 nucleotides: TGTGCCACCAGCAGAGCCCAAGGGACTCCTCCCTACGAGCAGTACTTC.